These 29 T cell receptor beta chains share one sample of origin, sequenced in a study of blood T cell repertoires in COVID-19. Assay used: immunoSEQ multiplex PCR; TCRdb lists only in-frame clones, some missing. The sample records hundreds of thousands of clones, 87% being singletons. Input material: peripheral blood. Receptors originate from a woman in her fifties or sixties who had recovered from COVID-19.

This chain links TRBV9 with TRBJ1-2; D remains ambiguous. This CDR3 is 13 amino acids long. Germline V gives CDR1 SGDLS, CDR2 YYNGEE. The ends were cut back, 0 bases at V and 6 bases at J, with 9 bases in the middle. The CDR3 nucleotides are TGTGCCAGCAGCGTAGGGGAGAAGGATGGCTACACCTTC. Protein: CASSVGEKDGYTF.

The chain employs TRBV5-6 and TRBJ1-2, with D possibly TRBD1 on 6 matching bases. The CDR3 is 15 residues long. CDR1 and CDR2 (germline): SGHDT, YYEEEE. V was pared by 0 bases and J by 1 base, with 10 bases between. CDR3: CASSLVIGGNYGYTF. The DNA for the CDR3 is TGTGCCAGCAGCTTGGTTATAGGGGGTAACTATGGCTACACCTTC. The full variable domain, rest sourced from reference TRBV5-6 and TRBJ1-2, is DAGVTQSPTHLIKTRGQQVTLRCSPKSGHDTVSWYQQALGQGPQFIFQYYEEEERQRGNFPDRFSGHQFPNYSSELNVNALLLGDSALYLCASSLVIGGNYGYTFGSGTRLTVV.

V is TRBV7-2 and J is TRBJ1-1; the D gene is possibly TRBD1 (5 bases). The CDR3 totals 14 residues. Trimming stripped 3 bases from V and 0 bases from J, with 8 bases between. CDR1 is SGHTA and CDR2 is FQGNSA in the germline V gene. The CDR3 DNA sequence: TGTGCCAGCAGCTTCCCAGGGATGAACACTGAAGCTTTCTTT. It yields the protein CASSFPGMNTEAFF.

The gene calls are TRBV7-9 and TRBJ1-1; D remains ambiguous. There are 14 residues in the CDR3. Trimming removed 4 bases from V and 1 base from J, with 10 bases in between. Germline CDR1 is SEHNR and CDR2 is FQNEAQ (reference sequence). CDR3: CASSWYTENTEAFF. CDR3 DNA sequence: TGTGCCAGCAGCTGGTATACAGAGAACACTGAAGCTTTCTTT.

The rearrangement links TRBV2 to TRBJ2-3; 7 nucleotides match TRBD1. Per the germline V gene, CDR1 is SNHLY and CDR2 is FYNNEI. Trimming cost V 5 bases and J 0 bases; bases outside gene matches: 8. The CDR3 is made up of 16 amino acids. For the CDR3, the DNA is TGTGCCAGCAGTTCACTGGGGGACAGTAGCACAGATACGCAGTATTTT. Translated: CASSSLGDSSTDTQYF.

The chain carries TRBV6-2 or TRBV6-3 and TRBJ1-2; D ambiguous. The CDR3 runs to 13 residues. Per germline, CDR1 MNHEY and CDR2 SVGEGT. The ends were cut back, 0 bases at V and 8 bases at J, with 10 bases in the middle. In DNA, the CDR3 is TGTGCCAGCAGTTACTCTTCCTCTATGGGCTACACCTTC. Protein product: CASSYSSSMGYTF.

The V and J genes are TRBV6-5 and TRBJ1-4; D unresolved. CDR1 and CDR2 from the germline V gene are MNHEY and SVGAGI. With 0 bases removed from V and 5 bases from J, the gap between germline ends came to 13 bases. The CDR3 has 16 amino acids. Written as DNA, the CDR3 is TGTGCCAGCAGTTACTCTCCACTAAACCCGAATGAAAAACTGTTTTTT. Residues: CASSYSPLNPNEKLFF.

DNA for the CDR3: TGTGCCAGCAGCCGCAGGGGGCTGAACACTGAAGCTTTCTTT. It translates to CASSRRGLNTEAFF. This chain links TRBV28 with TRBJ1-1, with TRBD1 identical over 8 bases. Losses at the gene ends were 6 bases for V and 0 bases for J; bases not matched to a gene: 3. CDR1 is MDHEN, CDR2 SYDVKM, per germline. The CDR3 runs 14 residues.

The CDR3 protein is CASSLMGPYGYTF. The CDR3 bases are TGTGCCAGCAGTTTAATGGGGCCGTATGGCTACACCTTC. V and J are TRBV28 and TRBJ1-2; maybe TRBD1 (5 bases). The germline CDR1 and CDR2 sequences are MDHEN and SYDVKM. V lost 2 bases and J 5 bases, leaving 9 bases between the germline ends. CDR3 length: 13 amino acids.

V and J are TRBV7-2 and TRBJ1-5, with D possibly matching TRBD1 (5 bases). The CDR3 is made up of 17 amino acids. Germline V gives CDR1 SGHTA, CDR2 FQGNSA. The V and J ends lost 5 bases and 4 bases respectively, with 21 bases between them. CDR3 sequence (DNA): TGTGCCAGCAGCAAAGATTCCTTCGGGGGATGGAATCAGCCCCAGCATTTT. Amino acids: CASSKDSFGGWNQPQHF.

V is TRBV29-1 and J is TRBJ2-7; D gene uncertain. Per germline, CDR1 SQVTM and CDR2 ANQGSEA. V was trimmed by 0 bases and J by 3 bases, leaving 6 bases between them. CDR3 size: 12 residues. The CDR3: CSVEEAGYEQYF. CDR3 sequence (DNA): TGCAGCGTTGAAGAGGCAGGCTACGAGCAGTACTTC.

This chain uses TRBV27 with TRBJ2-7; D possibly corresponds to TRBD2 (6 bases). The CDR3 spans 14 residues. The V gene lost 7 bases and the J gene lost 2 bases, with 15 bases spanning the gap. Germline assignment: CDR1 MNHEY and CDR2 SMNVEV (reference sequence). The CDR3 region has the DNA TGTGCCAGCAAGGAGGGTGCCCGCCCCTACGAGCAGTACTTC. It encodes CASKEGARPYEQYF.

V is TRBV5-1 and J is TRBJ2-3; D not certain. The V gene's germline CDR1 is SGHRS and CDR2 YFSETQ. V lost 1 base, J lost 6 bases, and 18 bases lay in between. The CDR3 length is 16 residues. The CDR3 sequence: CASSLIIVGMEDTQYF. In DNA, the CDR3 is TGCGCCAGCAGCTTGATTATTGTGGGTATGGAGGATACGCAGTATTTT.

The rearrangement uses TRBV20-1 and TRBJ1-1, with D hard to call. The CDR3 runs 9 residues. Trimming removed 7 bases from V and 10 bases from J, with 10 bases in between. Germline CDR1 DFQATT, CDR2 SNEGSKA (reference sequence). The CDR3 DNA reads as TGCAGTGTGCTTGGCTCAGCTTTCTTT. Its translation: CSVLGSAFF.

The J gene is TRBJ2-1, the V gene TRBV18, with 13 positions matching TRBD2. V lost 5 bases and J lost 8; bases outside the gene matches: 6. The CDR3 is 15 amino acids. CDR1 is KGHSH, CDR2 LQKENI, per germline. The CDR3: CASSTTSGRVDEQFF. The CDR3 region has the DNA TGTGCCAGCTCAACAACTAGCGGGAGGGTCGATGAGCAGTTCTTC.

The chain joins TRBV5-4 to TRBJ1-2; no firm D call. The germline CDR1 and CDR2 sequences are SGHNT and YYREEE (reference sequence). The CDR3 has 12 amino acids. Trimming left V 2 bases short and J 8 bases short, with 10 bases between. CDR3 in amino acids: CASSFSLEGYTF. CDR3 nucleotides: TGTGCCAGCAGCTTCTCCCTTGAGGGCTACACCTTC.

This clone was observed once. V and J are TRBV20-1 and TRBJ2-7; D remains unclear. From germline, CDR1 is DFQATT and CDR2 SNEGSKA (reference sequence). The CDR3 extends over 10 amino acids. With 3 bases removed from V and 7 bases from J, the gap between germline ends came to 7 bases. CDR3: CSASEREQYF. The CDR3 nucleotides read TGCAGTGCTAGCGAGAGGGAGCAGTACTTC.

This clone was detected once. The chain links TRBV11-2 to TRBJ1-3; tentative D call: TRBD1 (6 bases). The CDR3 length is 18 residues. The ends were cut back, 0 bases at V and 4 bases at J, with 19 bases in the middle. CDR1 and CDR2 (germline): SGHAT, FQNNGV. The CDR3 nucleotides read TGTGCCAGCAGCTTAGAAGGACGAACAGGGTACGCCGGAAACACCATATATTTT. This translates into CASSLEGRTGYAGNTIYF. Full variable domain (rest looked up from reference TRBV11-2 and TRBJ1-3): EAGVAQSPRYKIIEKRQSVAFWCNPISGHATLYWYQQILGQGPKLLIQFQNNGVVDDSQLPKDRFSAERLKGVDSTLKIQPAKLEDSAVYLCASSLEGRTGYAGNTIYFGEGSWLTVV.

The chain recombines TRBV9 with TRBJ2-1; 9 bases line up with TRBD2. Unmatched junction bases numbered 7, after V lost 4 bases and J lost 8 bases. Germline-derived CDR1 and CDR2 are SGDLS and YYNGEE. This CDR3 has 14 amino acids. The CDR3: CASSTGTSLDEQFF. Here the CDR3 DNA reads TGTGCCAGCAGCACTGGGACTAGCCTCGATGAGCAGTTCTTC.

The CDR3 reads CASSRTVTAEAFF. The CDR3 DNA follows: TGCGCCAGCAGCCGTACAGTAACCGCTGAAGCTTTCTTT. The V gene is TRBV5-1, the J gene TRBJ1-1; D gene ambiguous. The germline V gene has CDR1 SGHRS and CDR2 YFSETQ. V lost 4 bases and J lost 6, with 13 bases in between. The CDR3 runs to 13 residues.

V is TRBV7-2 and J is TRBJ2-7; 9 nucleotides match TRBD1. J gave up 2 bases and V 5 bases, and 4 bases lay outside the gene matches. Germline V gene lookup returns CDR1 SGHTA and CDR2 FQGNSA. This CDR3 region has 14 residues. The CDR3 protein is CASSPNRGPYEQYF. In nucleotides, the CDR3 is TGTGCCAGCAGCCCCAACAGGGGGCCCTACGAGCAGTACTTC.

This clone has only one observation. This sequence joins TRBV18 and TRBJ2-2; the D is unclear. The V gene's germline CDR1 is KGHSH and CDR2 LQKENI. This CDR3 region has 14 residues. The germline V and J ends were trimmed by 3 bases and 4 bases, with 9 bases remaining between them. The CDR3 is CASSPETRTGELFF. CDR3 in DNA: TGTGCCAGCTCACCGGAGACCCGCACCGGGGAGCTGTTTTTT.

The V call is TRBV20-1, the J call TRBJ2-3; 8 positions agree with TRBD2. The germline CDR1 and CDR2 sequences are DFQATT and SNEGSKA (reference sequence). The CDR3 consists of 14 residues. Losses at the gene ends were 5 bases for V and 1 base for J; bases not matched to a gene: 5. In DNA form, the CDR3 reads TGCAGTGCTCGTGTAGCGGGACGCACAGATACGCAGTATTTT. Translation gives CSARVAGRTDTQYF.

The V call is TRBV6-2 or TRBV6-3, the J call TRBJ2-1, with 11 bases that match TRBD2. Per germline, CDR1 MNHEY and CDR2 SVGEGT. Germline trimming cut 3 bases from V and 7 bases from J; bases unmatched to any gene: 8. The CDR3 length is 16 residues. CDR3 protein: CASSYRLAGPPNEQFF. For the CDR3, the DNA is TGTGCCAGCAGTTATCGACTAGCGGGGCCTCCAAATGAGCAGTTCTTC.

The sample holds a few counts of this clone. This chain links TRBV6-5 with TRBJ1-1; TRBD1 matches 8 bases. The CDR3 has 15 residues. Germline V lookup: CDR1 MNHEY, CDR2 SVGAGI. V shed 5 bases and J 1 base; nucleotides not matched to a gene: 6. The CDR3 DNA sequence: TGTGCCAGCAGTCACTTACAGGGGGAGAACACTGAAGCTTTCTTT. As protein: CASSHLQGENTEAFF.

This chain connects TRBV6-2 or TRBV6-3 to TRBJ1-2; tentative D call: TRBD1 (6 bases). This CDR3 spans 16 amino acids. The V end lost 2 bases, the J end lost 7 bases, and 20 bases lay between the germline ends. Per the germline V gene, CDR1 is MNHEY and CDR2 is SVGEGT. The CDR3 bases are TGTGCCAGCAGTTACCGGGGGGCCAAGTCCCCAAGTGGCTACACCTTC. Its translation: CASSYRGAKSPSGYTF.

This sequence joins TRBV30 and TRBJ1-5; D possibly corresponds to TRBD1 (5 bases). The CDR3 spans 15 residues. Trimming cost V 0 bases and J 2 bases, with 11 bases left between them. Germline V gene lookup returns CDR1 GTSNPN and CDR2 SVGIG (reference sequence). CDR3 protein: CAWSVLGRGNQPQHF. The CDR3 nucleotides are TGTGCCTGGAGTGTACTGGGCAGGGGCAATCAGCCCCAGCATTTT.

V is TRBV5-6 and J is TRBJ1-2; 9 bases match TRBD1. This CDR3 is built from 17 residues. Trimming took 6 bases from V and 7 from J; bases not matched to a gene: 19. Germline values: CDR1 SGHDT, CDR2 YYEEEE. The CDR3 DNA reads as TGTGCCAGCACCTACCTGGGTGCGGGACAGGGTGGGGTTGGCTACACCTTC. Encoded protein: CASTYLGAGQGGVGYTF. Supplemented by reference TRBV5-6 and TRBJ1-2, the full variable domain reads DAGVTQSPTHLIKTRGQQVTLRCSPKSGHDTVSWYQQALGQGPQFIFQYYEEEERQRGNFPDRFSGHQFPNYSSELNVNALLLGDSALYLCASTYLGAGQGGVGYTFGSGTRLTVV.

The chain is built from TRBV6-1 and TRBJ1-5; tentative D call: TRBD1 (5 bases). Per germline, CDR1 MNHNS and CDR2 SASEGT. The CDR3 consists of 16 residues. Between the trimmed V and J ends, which lost 4 bases and 5 bases, there was a span of 18 bases. The CDR3 DNA reads as TGTGCCAGCAGTGGTCAGGCAGGGTCCCTTGATCAGCCCCAGCATTTT. This translates into CASSGQAGSLDQPQHF.